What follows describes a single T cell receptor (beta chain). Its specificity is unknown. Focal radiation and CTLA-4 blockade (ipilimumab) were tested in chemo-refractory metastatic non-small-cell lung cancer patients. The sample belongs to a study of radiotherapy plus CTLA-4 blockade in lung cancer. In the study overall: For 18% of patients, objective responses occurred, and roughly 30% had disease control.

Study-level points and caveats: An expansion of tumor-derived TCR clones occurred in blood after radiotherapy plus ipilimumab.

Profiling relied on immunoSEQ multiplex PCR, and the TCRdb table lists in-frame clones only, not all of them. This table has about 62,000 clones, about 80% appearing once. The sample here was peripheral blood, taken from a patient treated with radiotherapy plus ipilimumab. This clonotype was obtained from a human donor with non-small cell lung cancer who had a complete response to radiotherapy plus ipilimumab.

The CDR3 DNA sequence: TGTGCCAGCAGCCCGGGAAGGAACACCGGGGAGCTGTTTTTT. Amino acid sequence: CASSPGRNTGELFF. This sequence joins TRBV14 and TRBJ2-2; D possibly corresponds to TRBD2 (5 bases). V was pared by 4 bases and J by 1 base, with 7 bases between. The CDR3 has 14 residues. Per the germline V gene, CDR1 is SGHDN and CDR2 is FVKESK.